Presented here are 18 T cell receptor beta chains from one specimen sequenced in a study of cytomegalovirus exposure and HLA in healthy donors. With 60 Vbeta and 13 Jbeta primers, the PCR was carried out. Produced via immunoSEQ multiplex PCR; TCRdb's table is partial and in-frame only. The sample lists about 220,000 clones, approximately 70% occurring once. Sequenced input: PBMCs. Receptor source: a woman aged 25-40 years in good health and CMV-seronegative.

The chain joins TRBV7-8 to TRBJ2-2, with TRBD2 matching 8 bases. Per the germline V gene, CDR1 is SGHVS and CDR2 is FQNEAQ. The V segment lost 0 bases and the J segment 4 bases; nucleotides outside the gene matches: 4. This CDR3 contains 16 residues. Written as DNA, the CDR3 is TGTGCCAGCAGCTTAGCCGGGACTAGTAGCACCGGGGAGCTGTTTTTT. Its translation: CASSLAGTSSTGELFF.

Only one count was recorded for this clone. The chain joins TRBV27 to TRBJ1-4; 9 positions agree with TRBD1. After removal of 1 base from V and 1 base from J, the junction contained 7 bases not matched to a gene. CDR3 size: 18 residues. Germline V lookup: CDR1 MNHEY, CDR2 SMNVEV (reference sequence). The CDR3 region has the DNA TGTGCCAGCAGTTTATGGTGGACAGGGGAAGGAACTAATGAAAAACTGTTTTTT. Encoded protein: CASSLWWTGEGTNEKLFF.

Notes on this clone: Other nucleotide sequences in the sample specify the same CDR3. V usage is TRBV9 and J usage is TRBJ1-1; D not resolved. Per the germline V gene, CDR1 is SGDLS and CDR2 is YYNGEE. The CDR3 consists of 13 residues. V was shortened by 0 bases and J by 4 bases, with 7 bases between the two germline ends. The CDR3 reads CASSVATGTEAFF. Written as DNA, the CDR3 is TGTGCCAGCAGCGTAGCTACGGGCACTGAAGCTTTCTTT.

The chain has TRBV7-3 and TRBJ2-1; tentatively, D is TRBD2 (7 bases). The germline CDR1 and CDR2 sequences are SGHTA and FQGTGA. The V end lost 1 base, the J end lost 4 bases, and 11 bases lay between the germline ends. This CDR3 region has 15 residues. CDR3 sequence (DNA): TGTGCCAGCAGCTTAAGGGCGGGGGCTTACAATGAGCAGTTCTTC. It codes for CASSLRAGAYNEQFF.

The rearrangement uses TRBV11-3 and TRBJ1-2; 8 bases fit TRBD1. The CDR3 extends over 12 amino acids. Per germline, CDR1 SGHNT and CDR2 YENEEA. With V trimmed by 3 bases and J by 8 bases, 2 bases remained unmatched. The CDR3 DNA sequence: TGTGCCAGCAGCTTGGACAGGGTCGGCTACACCTTC. This encodes CASSLDRVGYTF. Variable domain in full (rest from reference TRBV11-3 and TRBJ1-2): EAGVVQSPRYKIIEKKQPVAFWCNPISGHNTLYWYLQNLGQGPELLIRYENEEAVDDSQLPKDRFSAERLKGVDSTLKIQPAELGDSAVYLCASSLDRVGYTFGSGTRLTVV.

This chain connects TRBV19 to TRBJ1-4, with 8 nucleotides matching TRBD1. CDR1 LNHDA and CDR2 SQIVND come from the germline V gene (reference sequence). The CDR3 length is 17 residues. J lost 5 bases, V lost 5 bases, and 13 bases had no gene match. The CDR3 DNA reads as TGTGCCAGTAGTCCGGGACAGGTGGCGGCGGGAAATGAAAAACTGTTTTTT. This encodes CASSPGQVAAGNEKLFF.

As concerns this clone: The final CDR3 position lacks the conserved phenylalanine or tryptophan, pointing to a likely read error. The CDR3 reads CDWSLRTRHLPQPQHL. CDR3 in DNA: TGTGACTGGAGTTTGAGGACACGGCACCTTCCTCAGCCCCAGCATTTG. This chain joins TRBV30 and TRBJ1-5, with a tentative D call TRBD1 (5 bases). Germline CDR1 and CDR2: GTSNPN and SVGIG (reference sequence). CDR3 length: 16 amino acids.

The V call is TRBV30, the J call TRBJ1-2, with D unclear. The CDR3 has 13 residues. V was cut by 5 bases and J by 4 bases, with 14 bases left in between. CDR1 is GTSNPN, CDR2 SVGIG, per germline (reference sequence). CDR3 loop: CAWDLLTGYGYTF. Here the CDR3 DNA reads TGTGCCTGGGACCTCCTGACGGGCTATGGCTACACCTTC.

The rearrangement joins TRBV7-2 to TRBJ2-7; 8 nucleotides align to TRBD1. Germline V gene sequence: CDR1 SGHTA, CDR2 FQGNSA. CDR3 length equals 16 residues. The junction had 6 bases not matched to a gene; V was cut back by 2 bases and J by 0 bases. The CDR3 nucleotides read TGTGCCAGCAGCTTACAGGGGGCGATTAGCTCCTACGAGCAGTACTTC. This sequence encodes CASSLQGAISSYEQYF.

The V and J genes are TRBV19 and TRBJ1-2; perhaps TRBD1 as D (5 bases). This CDR3 contains 13 residues. Germline values: CDR1 LNHDA, CDR2 SQIVND (reference sequence). Trimming pared 5 bases from V and 7 bases from J, leaving 14 bases between. The CDR3 nucleotides are TGTGCCAGTAGTCCCTGGGGGGTTGGTGGCTACACCTTC. Its protein product is CASSPWGVGGYTF.

This clone was picked up a small number of times. The chain couples TRBV5-4 to TRBJ2-7, with D possibly TRBD2 on 5 matching bases. The CDR3 loop spans 13 amino acids. Trimming pared 5 bases from V and 0 bases from J, leaving 9 bases between. Germline CDR1 and CDR2: SGHNT and YYREEE (reference sequence). This chain's CDR3 is CASSRGISYEQYF. For the CDR3, the DNA is TGTGCCAGCAGTAGAGGGATCTCCTACGAGCAGTACTTC.

This chain links TRBV6-1 with TRBJ1-2, with 7 bases identical to TRBD1. The CDR3 is made up of 13 amino acids. J was trimmed by 6 bases and V by 10 bases; bases with no gene match: 11. Germline-derived CDR1 and CDR2 are MNHNS and SASEGT. The CDR3 nucleotides are TGTGCCAATAGGGAGACAGGGATGAATGGCTACACCTTC. Translated: CANRETGMNGYTF.

The chain couples TRBV5-1 to TRBJ1-2; weak D call: TRBD1 (6 bases). V lost 5 bases and J lost 6, with 14 bases in between. The CDR3 contains 13 residues. Germline V gene lookup returns CDR1 SGHRS and CDR2 YFSETQ. The CDR3 DNA sequence: TGCGCCAGCAGGGAAGGGGGGGGGAATGGCTACACCTTC. Protein sequence: CASREGGGNGYTF.

V is TRBV9 and J is TRBJ2-7; a possible D gene is TRBD1 (6 bases). Germline V gene data show CDR1 as SGDLS and CDR2 as YYNGEE. CDR3 length equals 15 residues. V lost 0 bases and J lost 0, with 10 bases in between. The CDR3 DNA reads TGTGCCAGCAGCGTAGGGCAGGGGCCCTCCTACGAGCAGTACTTC. It specifies CASSVGQGPSYEQYF.

This chain uses TRBV5-1 with TRBJ1-6, with 11 bases that match TRBD1. CDR1 and CDR2 (germline): SGHRS, YFSETQ. The CDR3 extends over 18 amino acids. The V segment lost 0 bases and the J segment 4 bases; nucleotides outside the gene matches: 6. CDR3 DNA sequence: TGCGCCAGCAGCTTGGGGCACGGACAGGGGGCGTATAATTCACCCCTCCACTTT. This translates into CASSLGHGQGAYNSPLHF.

The rearrangement joins TRBV29-1 to TRBJ1-1; D is unresolved. The germline gives CDR1 SQVTM, CDR2 ANQGSEA. The V end was cut by 6 bases, the J end by 7 bases, with 12 bases between. The CDR3 sequence is 11 residues long. The CDR3 loop reads CSVEVHIEAFF. CDR3 in DNA: TGCAGCGTCGAGGTACACATTGAAGCTTTCTTT.

With respect to this clone: This probably arose from a read error, given a far larger clone one base away. The V and J genes are TRBV11-3 and TRBJ2-5; 14 bases fit TRBD2. The DNA end is a closer match to TRBJ2-7, so the J assignment may be wrong. The CDR3 loop spans 17 amino acids. Germline V gives CDR1 SGHNT, CDR2 YENEEA. The CDR3 sequence is CGSSFRGRTSGRYEQYF. The CDR3 nucleotides read TGTGGCAGCAGCTTCAGGGGGAGGACTAGCGGGAGGTACGAGCAGTACTTC.

The genes are TRBV27 and TRBJ2-7; TRBD2 might be the D (6 bases). The CDR3 is made up of 13 amino acids. Germline V gives CDR1 MNHEY, CDR2 SMNVEV (reference sequence). V shed 5 bases and J shed 3 bases, with 11 bases lying between them. CDR3 in amino acids: CASSGGYVYEQYF. In nucleotides, the CDR3 is TGTGCCAGCAGTGGGGGGTATGTCTACGAGCAGTACTTC.